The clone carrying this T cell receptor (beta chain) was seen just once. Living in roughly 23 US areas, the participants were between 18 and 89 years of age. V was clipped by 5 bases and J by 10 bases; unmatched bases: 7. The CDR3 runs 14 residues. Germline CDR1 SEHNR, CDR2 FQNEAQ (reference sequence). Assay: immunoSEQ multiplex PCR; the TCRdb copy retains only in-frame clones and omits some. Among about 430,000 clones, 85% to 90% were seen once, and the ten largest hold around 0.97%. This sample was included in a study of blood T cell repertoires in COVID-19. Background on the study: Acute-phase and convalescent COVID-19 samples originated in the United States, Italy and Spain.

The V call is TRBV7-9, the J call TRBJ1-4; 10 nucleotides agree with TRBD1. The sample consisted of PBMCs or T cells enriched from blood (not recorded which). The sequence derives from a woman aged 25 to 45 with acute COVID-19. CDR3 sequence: CASSRGQGQAKLFF. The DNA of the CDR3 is TGTGCCAGCAGCCGGGGACAGGGGCAGGCAAAACTGTTTTTT.